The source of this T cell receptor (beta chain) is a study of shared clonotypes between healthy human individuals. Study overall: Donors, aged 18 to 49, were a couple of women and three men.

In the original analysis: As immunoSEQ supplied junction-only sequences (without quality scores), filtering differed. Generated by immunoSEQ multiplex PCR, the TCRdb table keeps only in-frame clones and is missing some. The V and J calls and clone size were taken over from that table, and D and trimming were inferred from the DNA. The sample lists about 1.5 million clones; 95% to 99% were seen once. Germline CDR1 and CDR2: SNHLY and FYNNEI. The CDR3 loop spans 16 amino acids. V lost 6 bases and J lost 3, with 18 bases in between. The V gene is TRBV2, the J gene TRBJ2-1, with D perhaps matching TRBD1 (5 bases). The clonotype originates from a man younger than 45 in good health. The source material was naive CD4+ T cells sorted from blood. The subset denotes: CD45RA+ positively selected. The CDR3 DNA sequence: TGTGCCAGCAGAGAAACCAGGGTCTTATTCTACAATGAGCAGTTCTTC. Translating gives CASRETRVLFYNEQFF. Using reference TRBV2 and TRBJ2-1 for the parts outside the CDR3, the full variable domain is EPEVTQTPSHQVTQMGQEVILRCVPISNHLYFYWYRQILGQKVEFLVSFYNNEISEKSEIFDDQFSVERPDGSNFTLKIRSTKLEDSAMYFCASRETRVLFYNEQFFGPGTRLTVL.